This passage covers 17 T cell receptor beta chains from one sample sequenced in a study of siplizumab effects on memory and regulatory T cells. Repertoires were generated with immunoSEQ multiplex PCR, while TCRdb's copy carries only in-frame clones and drops some. The sample shows more than 10,000 clones, 40% of them seen only once. What these receptors recognize is not known. Mixed lymphocyte reaction cells were cocultured at 37°C for more than five days. The sequencing input was CFSE-low (dividing) CD8+ T cells sorted from an allogeneic mixed lymphocyte reaction. The receptors were gathered from a human donor in good health; the cells came from an allogeneic mixed lymphocyte reaction.

This clone was observed a few times. Different DNA sequences within this sample yield the same CDR3. The chain couples TRBV19 to TRBJ2-1; a possible D gene is TRBD2 (5 bases). V was trimmed by 1 base and J by 4 bases, leaving 5 bases between them. Germline loops: CDR1 LNHDA, CDR2 SQIVND (reference sequence). CDR3 length: 13 residues. This CDR3 is CASSIGGYNEQFF. The CDR3 DNA reads as TGTGCCAGTAGTATAGGCGGGTACAATGAGCAGTTCTTC.

V gene TRBV29-1 combines with J gene TRBJ2-3, with TRBD2 matching over 10 bases. The CDR3 contains 13 residues. Germline V lookup: CDR1 SQVTM, CDR2 ANQGSEA. Germline trimming cut 4 bases from V and 11 bases from J; bases unmatched to any gene: 9. The CDR3 bases are TGCAGCGTTGGAGCGGGAGGGCCTCTCGGGCAGTATTTT. It yields the protein CSVGAGGPLGQYF.

The rearrangement uses TRBV4-2 and TRBJ2-7, with 9 bases fitting TRBD2. There are 15 residues in the CDR3. J gave up 12 bases and V 0 bases, and 12 bases lay outside the gene matches. Germline V gives CDR1 LGHNA, CDR2 YNFKEQ. CDR3 coding DNA: TGTGCCAGCAGCCAAGATCCGAGCGGGGGGCCGTTTCTGTACTTC. Translating it yields CASSQDPSGGPFLYF.

The rearrangement joins TRBV4-1 to TRBJ1-1; D gene ambiguous. The CDR3 is 14 amino acids. The germline gives CDR1 MGHRA, CDR2 YSYEKL. V gave up 0 bases and J gave up 1 base, with 6 bases separating them. The CDR3 sequence is CASSQEVRNTEAFF. The CDR3 nucleotides are TGCGCCAGCAGCCAAGAGGTGCGGAACACTGAAGCTTTCTTT.

This clone was seen only a few times. The chain joins TRBV7-8 to TRBJ2-7, with TRBD2 identical over 14 bases. Germline V gene lookup returns CDR1 SGHVS and CDR2 FQNEAQ. The CDR3 sequence is 20 residues long. V lost 1 base to trimming and J lost 3 bases; unmatched junction nucleotides: 14. CDR3 sequence (DNA): TGTGCCAGCAGCTTAGTCGGGACTAGCGGGAGAAGAGGGACTAGCTACGAGCAGTACTTC. The encoded protein is CASSLVGTSGRRGTSYEQYF. Using reference TRBV7-8 and TRBJ2-7 for the parts outside the CDR3, the full variable domain is GAGVSQSPRYKVAKRGQDVALRCDPISGHVSLFWYQQALGQGPEFLTYFQNEAQLDKSGLPSDRFFAERPEGSVSTLKIQRTQQEDSAVYLCASSLVGTSGRRGTSYEQYFGPGTRLTVT.

By share, this clone ranks as large. This chain uses TRBV30 with TRBJ1-1, with TRBD1 matching over 7 bases. J was trimmed by 1 base and V by 4 bases; bases with no gene match: 3. Germline CDR1 and CDR2: GTSNPN and SVGIG (reference sequence). This CDR3 has 13 residues. For the CDR3, the DNA is TGTGCCTGGACCAGGACAGGGAACACTGAAGCTTTCTTT. It translates to CAWTRTGNTEAFF.

This clone was counted between two and nine times. The chain has TRBV19 and TRBJ2-5; D is perhaps TRBD2 (5 bases). Trimming stripped 3 bases from V and 2 bases from J, with 13 bases between. This CDR3 is built from 15 residues. The germline gives CDR1 LNHDA, CDR2 SQIVND (reference sequence). DNA of the CDR3: TGTGCCAGTAGTATTGGTGGGAGTCCTCAAGAGACCCAGTACTTC. Protein product: CASSIGGSPQETQYF.

The chain is built from TRBV19 and TRBJ2-1; D perhaps matches TRBD2 (5 bases). The CDR3 contains 17 residues. The ends were cut back, 4 bases at V and 6 bases at J, with 22 bases in the middle. Germline CDR1 reads LNHDA; CDR2 reads SQIVND (reference sequence). CDR3 nucleotide sequence: TGTGCCAGTAGTACCGACCCTAGCCCCGGCGCCTCCAATGAGCAGTTCTTC. Protein: CASSTDPSPGASNEQFF.

This chain uses TRBV6-6 with TRBJ2-5, with no clear D. The V gene's germline CDR1 is MNHNY and CDR2 SVGAGI (reference sequence). V shed 2 bases and J shed 5 bases, with 12 bases lying between them. The CDR3 is made up of 14 amino acids. CDR3 nucleotide sequence: TGTGCCAGCAGTTACCTGGCAGGCGGTGAGACCCAGTACTTC. Protein product: CASSYLAGGETQYF.

V is TRBV18 and J is TRBJ2-7; D not certain. There are 11 residues in the CDR3. Trimming stripped 6 bases from V and 3 bases from J, with 6 bases between. CDR1 and CDR2 (germline): KGHSH, LQKENI. CDR3 residues: CASSPDYEQYF. The DNA of the CDR3 is TGTGCCAGCTCCCCCGACTACGAGCAGTACTTC. Full variable domain (missing parts from reference TRBV18 and TRBJ2-7): NAGVMQNPRHLVRRRGQEARLRCSPMKGHSHVYWYRQLPEEGLKFMVYLQKENIIDESGMPKERFSAEFPKEGPSILRIQQVVRGDSAAYFCASSPDYEQYFGPGTRLTVT.

V gene TRBV7-8 combines with J gene TRBJ2-1, with 10 bases matching TRBD2. The junction had 4 bases not matched to a gene; V was cut back by 4 bases and J by 4 bases. Germline-derived CDR1 and CDR2 are SGHVS and FQNEAQ. This CDR3 spans 15 amino acids. CDR3 sequence (DNA): TGTGCCAGCAGCTCCCTAGCGGGAGTGTACAATGAGCAGTTCTTC. Its translation is CASSSLAGVYNEQFF.

The chain joins TRBV7-2 to TRBJ2-3; TRBD2 is a possible D gene (5 bases). The CDR3 runs to 15 residues. CDR1 is SGHTA and CDR2 is FQGNSA in the germline V gene. V was trimmed by 1 base and J by 0 bases, leaving 8 bases between them. For the CDR3, the DNA is TGTGCCAGCAGCTTAGGAGTAGCGAGCACAGATACGCAGTATTTT. Translation: CASSLGVASTDTQYF. Full variable domain (remainder filled in from reference TRBV7-2 and TRBJ2-3): GAGVSQSPSNKVTEKGKDVELRCDPISGHTALYWYRQSLGQGLEFLIYFQGNSAPDKSGLPSDRFSAERTGGSVSTLTIQRTQQEDSAVYLCASSLGVASTDTQYFGPGTRLTVL.

This clone was seen only a few times. This chain connects TRBV5-8 to TRBJ2-7, with 9 bases identical to TRBD1. The V gene's germline CDR1 is SGHTS and CDR2 YDEGEE. The V and J ends lost 2 bases and 3 bases, in that order; junction bases with no gene match: 6. This CDR3 comprises 15 residues. DNA for the CDR3: TGTGCCAGCAGCTTAGAAGGGACAGGGTACTACGAGCAGTACTTC. Protein product: CASSLEGTGYYEQYF.

The CDR3 spells CASSLEPGLYYEQYF. DNA of the CDR3: TGTGCCAGCAGCTTAGAACCGGGACTTTACTACGAGCAGTACTTC. This chain uses TRBV7-8 with TRBJ2-7; D possibly corresponds to TRBD2 (6 bases). Trimming removed 1 base at V and 3 bases at J, with 13 bases between. CDR1 and CDR2 (germline): SGHVS, FQNEAQ. CDR3 size: 15 residues. The full variable domain, completed using reference TRBV7-8 and TRBJ2-7, is GAGVSQSPRYKVAKRGQDVALRCDPISGHVSLFWYQQALGQGPEFLTYFQNEAQLDKSGLPSDRFFAERPEGSVSTLKIQRTQQEDSAVYLCASSLEPGLYYEQYFGPGTRLTVT.

As to this clone: With only one base between it and a far larger clone, this is likely a read error. The gene calls are TRBV2 and TRBJ2-7, with 12 bases aligning to TRBD2. The V segment lost 5 bases and the J segment 4 bases; nucleotides outside the gene matches: 3. Per germline, CDR1 SNHLY and CDR2 FYNNEI. The CDR3 sequence is 14 residues long. The CDR3, as DNA: TGTGCCAGCAGTTGGACTAGCGGGAATTACGAGCAGTACTTC. Amino acids: CASSWTSGNYEQYF.

This clone has only a few counts. The chain joins TRBV7-3 to TRBJ1-1; tentative D call: TRBD1 (6 bases). Germline CDR1 is SGHTA and CDR2 is FQGTGA. This CDR3 contains 13 residues. Trimming took off 2 bases at V and 7 bases at J, with 11 bases between the two ends. CDR3 sequence (DNA): TGTGCCAGCAGCTTAGAACAGGGTGATGAAGCTTTCTTT. This gives the protein CASSLEQGDEAFF.

This sequence joins TRBV4-3 and TRBJ2-2; D unclear. Between the trimmed V and J ends, which lost 0 bases and 5 bases, there was a span of 13 bases. The CDR3 has 16 residues. Germline V gene data show CDR1 as LGHNA and CDR2 as YSLEER. CDR3 nucleotide sequence: TGCGCCAGCAGCCAAGATTCCGATTCTCGAACCGGGGAGCTGTTTTTT. Translation: CASSQDSDSRTGELFF.